The 29 T cell receptor beta chains below were found in one sample sequenced in a study of T cell responses to AZD1222 COVID-19 vaccine. The repertoire was sequenced with immunoSEQ multiplex PCR; TCRdb's copy has only in-frame clones and lacks some. The top ten clones hold approximately 4% of a sample with about 140,000 clones, about 90% of them seen once. The material sequenced was peripheral blood, taken 28 days after the second AZD1222 dose. The receptors shown here come from an adult who received the AZD1222 COVID-19 vaccine.

The chain employs TRBV7-2 and TRBJ2-2, with D perhaps being TRBD1 or TRBD2 (5 bases each). The CDR3 is 16 residues long. The germline gives CDR1 SGHTA, CDR2 FQGNSA. V was pared by 5 bases and J by 4 bases, with 17 bases between. The CDR3 sequence is CASSPRGTWGTGELFF. The CDR3 bases are TGTGCCAGCAGCCCTCGTGGGACCTGGGGCACCGGGGAGCTGTTTTTT. Full variable domain (rest looked up from reference TRBV7-2 and TRBJ2-2): GAGVSQSPSNKVTEKGKDVELRCDPISGHTALYWYRQSLGQGLEFLIYFQGNSAPDKSGLPSDRFSAERTGGSVSTLTIQRTQQEDSAVYLCASSPRGTWGTGELFFGEGSRLTVL.

The chain has TRBV7-9 and TRBJ1-1; D possibly corresponds to TRBD1 (5 bases). Between the trimmed V and J ends, which lost 5 bases and 4 bases, there was a span of 17 bases. The germline CDR1 and CDR2 sequences are SEHNR and FQNEAQ (reference sequence). There are 15 residues in the CDR3. CDR3 in amino acids: CASSGSNWGGTEAFF. Written as DNA, the CDR3 is TGTGCCAGCAGCGGGTCAAATTGGGGCGGCACTGAAGCTTTCTTT.

This chain joins TRBV5-4 and TRBJ2-5; 10 nucleotides agree with TRBD1. Germline V lookup: CDR1 SGHNT, CDR2 YYREEE (reference sequence). With V trimmed by 3 bases and J by 5 bases, 7 bases remained unmatched. The CDR3 runs 15 residues. The chain's CDR3 is CASSSRDRGIETQYF. CDR3 DNA sequence: TGTGCCAGCAGCTCCCGGGACAGGGGAATCGAGACCCAGTACTTC. Together with reference TRBV5-4 and TRBJ2-5, the CDR3 gives the full variable domain: ETGVTQSPTHLIKTRGQQVTLRCSSQSGHNTVSWYQQALGQGPQFIFQYYREEENGRGNFPPRFSGLQFPNYSSELNVNALELDDSALYLCASSSRDRGIETQYFGPGTRLLVL.

This chain connects TRBV4-2 to TRBJ2-1; a weak D match, TRBD2 (6 bases). From germline, CDR1 is LGHNA and CDR2 YNFKEQ. Trimming took off 1 base at V and 0 bases at J, with 13 bases between the two ends. The CDR3 totals 17 residues. The CDR3 nucleotides are TGTGCCAGCAGCCAAGTTGCGGGAACCAGCTCCTACAATGAGCAGTTCTTC. Amino acids: CASSQVAGTSSYNEQFF.

This chain links TRBV24-1 with TRBJ2-1; 11 bases are a match to TRBD2. Germline V gene data show CDR1 as KGHDR and CDR2 as SFDVKD. The V gene end was trimmed by 5 bases and the J gene end by 6 bases; junction bases not matched to a gene: 5. CDR3 length equals 15 residues. DNA for the CDR3: TGTGCCACCAGTGTAGCGGGAGGGCCCCGCAATGAGCAGTTCTTC. Translated: CATSVAGGPRNEQFF.

This clone occurred a few times. This chain links TRBV5-1 with TRBJ2-2; 8 bases agree with TRBD1. CDR1 SGHRS and CDR2 YFSETQ come from the germline V gene. J gave up 3 bases and V 3 bases, and 16 bases lay outside the gene matches. The CDR3 sequence is 19 residues long. The DNA for the CDR3 is TGCGCCAGCAGCTCGAAGCCAGGCCTGGACAGGGTATACACCGGGGAGCTGTTTTTT. Translation gives CASSSKPGLDRVYTGELFF. The full variable domain, in which reference TRBV5-1 and TRBJ2-2 provide the parts outside the CDR3, is KAGVTQTPRYLIKTRGQQVTLSCSPISGHRSVSWYQQTPGQGLQFLFEYFSETQRNKGNFPGRFSGRQFSNSRSEMNVSTLELGDSALYLCASSSKPGLDRVYTGELFFGEGSRLTVL.

This sequence joins TRBV18 and TRBJ2-1; 8 nucleotides match TRBD2. There are 15 residues in the CDR3. Germline-derived CDR1 and CDR2 are KGHSH and LQKENI. Trimming cost V 8 bases and J 0 bases; bases outside gene matches: 6. CDR3 in DNA: TGTGCCAGCCTGATAGCGGGGAGCTCCTACAATGAGCAGTTCTTC. The encoded protein is CASLIAGSSYNEQFF.

The chain uses TRBV6-2 or TRBV6-3 and TRBJ1-1; tentative D call: TRBD1 (5 bases). V lost 4 bases and J lost 4, with 10 bases in between. Germline V lookup: CDR1 MNHEY, CDR2 SVGEGT. The CDR3 consists of 13 residues. CDR3 sequence (DNA): TGTGCCAGCAGTTTCGGGGGAAGCACTGAAGCTTTCTTT. It is translated as CASSFGGSTEAFF.

The chain has TRBV19 and TRBJ1-6; D perhaps matches TRBD1 (6 bases). CDR1 and CDR2 from the germline V gene are LNHDA and SQIVND (reference sequence). CDR3 length: 18 residues. V was cut by 5 bases and J by 0 bases, with 17 bases left in between. The CDR3 nucleotides read TGTGCCAGTAGTGCCAGGACAGCATTCAGCTCCTATAATTCACCCCTCCACTTT. It translates to CASSARTAFSSYNSPLHF.

This chain's CDR3 is CASSLGGRDAGTQYF. The CDR3 nucleotides read TGCGCCAGCAGCTTGGGGGGCCGGGACGCAGGGACCCAGTACTTC. V is TRBV5-1 and J is TRBJ2-5, with D perhaps given as TRBD1 or TRBD2 (5 bases each). Trimming removed 0 bases at V and 7 bases at J, with 16 bases between. CDR1 SGHRS and CDR2 YFSETQ come from the germline V gene. The CDR3 covers 15 residues.

This clone was seen only once. CDR3 sequence reads: CASSLEANLGQENQPQHF. The CDR3 nucleotides are TGCGCCAGCAGCTTGGAGGCCAATCTTGGACAGGAAAATCAGCCCCAGCATTTT. The genes are TRBV5-1 and TRBJ1-5; 7 bases agree with TRBD1. This CDR3 is built from 18 residues. After removal of 0 bases from V and 4 bases from J, the junction contained 13 bases not matched to a gene. Germline loops: CDR1 SGHRS, CDR2 YFSETQ.

The genes are TRBV7-6 and TRBJ2-7; 10 bases map to TRBD1. The V gene end was trimmed by 5 bases and the J gene end by 8 bases; junction bases not matched to a gene: 6. The V gene's germline CDR1 is SGHVS and CDR2 FNYEAQ. CDR3 length: 13 residues. The DNA for the CDR3 is TGTGCCAGCAGCCGGGACAGGGGATCCAAGCAGTACTTC. Translation gives CASSRDRGSKQYF.

This clone has ten or more counts. The gene calls are TRBV7-2 and TRBJ2-5; D ambiguous. Germline V gene lookup returns CDR1 SGHTA and CDR2 FQGNSA. Trimming took 5 bases from V and 3 from J, leaving 4 bases between them. This CDR3 region has 11 residues. The CDR3 sequence is CASSAKETQYF. CDR3 coding DNA: TGTGCCAGCAGCGCCAAAGAGACCCAGTACTTC.

CDR3 in amino acids: CASRRGQATNEKLFF. In DNA, the CDR3 is TGTGCCAGTAGGAGAGGGCAAGCAACTAATGAAAAACTGTTTTTT. The J gene is TRBJ1-4, the V gene TRBV19; D unresolved. Deletions cut 6 bases from V and 0 bases from J, with 11 bases between. The CDR3 is 15 residues long. The germline V gene encodes CDR1 LNHDA and CDR2 SQIVND (reference sequence).

As DNA, the CDR3 is TGTGCCAGCAGCTTCTTTAGGGGAGGGGAGACCCAGTACTTC. Protein sequence: CASSFFRGGETQYF. This rearrangement joins TRBV7-9 to TRBJ2-5, with TRBD2 identical over 7 bases. Germline assignment: CDR1 SEHNR and CDR2 FQNEAQ (reference sequence). The CDR3 extends over 14 amino acids. V was pared by 3 bases and J by 5 bases, with 6 bases of the junction left unmatched.

The chain couples TRBV27 to TRBJ1-5, with 8 nucleotides matching TRBD1. Per the germline V gene, CDR1 is MNHEY and CDR2 is SMNVEV (reference sequence). Unmatched junction bases numbered 3, after V lost 2 bases and J lost 0 bases. The CDR3 spans 16 residues. As DNA, the CDR3 is TGTGCCAGCAGTTTAACAGGGGGATATAGCAATCAGCCCCAGCATTTT. This translates into CASSLTGGYSNQPQHF.

The genes are TRBV27 and TRBJ1-1, with D possibly being TRBD1 (5 bases). Germline V CDR1 and CDR2: MNHEY, SMNVEV (reference sequence). Trimming took off 1 base at V and 4 bases at J, with 16 bases between the two ends. This CDR3 has 16 residues. The CDR3 sequence: CASSLWQGHDVTEAFF. CDR3 nucleotides: TGTGCCAGCAGTTTATGGCAGGGCCATGATGTCACTGAAGCTTTCTTT.

This clone was picked up a small number of times. The chain joins TRBV7-2 to TRBJ1-3; no definite D call. The CDR3 length is 14 residues. Per the germline V gene, CDR1 is SGHTA and CDR2 is FQGNSA. V was pared by 1 base and J by 0 bases, with 4 bases between. Written as DNA, the CDR3 is TGTGCCAGCAGCTTAGACCACTCTGGAAACACCATATATTTT. This codes for CASSLDHSGNTIYF.

This chain links TRBV11-3 with TRBJ2-3, with a weak D call TRBD2 (6 bases). This CDR3 contains 13 residues. Germline CDR1 SGHNT, CDR2 YENEEA. V shed 6 bases and J shed 3 bases, with 10 bases lying between them. The CDR3 DNA reads TGTGCCAGCAGAGACGGACTAACAGATACGCAGTATTTT. Its protein is CASRDGLTDTQYF.

This clone was seen a few times. As DNA, the CDR3 is TGTGCCAGCAGCTTAGCAGCTACCCGACGGGACCCTGAAAAACTGTTTTTT. The encoded protein is CASSLAATRRDPEKLFF. The chain carries TRBV11-2 and TRBJ1-4; a weak D match, TRBD1 (5 bases). V lost 1 base, J lost 7 bases, and 19 bases lay in between. The CDR3 covers 17 residues. Germline-derived CDR1 and CDR2 are SGHAT and FQNNGV. Supplemented by reference TRBV11-2 and TRBJ1-4, the full variable domain reads EAGVAQSPRYKIIEKRQSVAFWCNPISGHATLYWYQQILGQGPKLLIQFQNNGVVDDSQLPKDRFSAERLKGVDSTLKIQPAKLEDSAVYLCASSLAATRRDPEKLFFGSGTQLSVL.

The sample holds one count of this clone. This rearrangement joins TRBV27 to TRBJ2-1; 7 nucleotides line up with TRBD2. The CDR3 is made up of 14 amino acids. Unmatched junction bases numbered 12, after V lost 7 bases and J lost 9 bases. Germline CDR1 reads MNHEY; CDR2 reads SMNVEV (reference sequence). CDR3 DNA: TGTGCCAGCACCCGCACGACTAGCAGTGGTGAGCAGTTCTTC. Translated, it gives CASTRTTSSGEQFF.

The chain is built from TRBV2 and TRBJ2-1; D remains ambiguous. CDR3 length: 10 amino acids. V was pared by 0 bases and J by 13 bases, with 4 bases between. Germline V gene data show CDR1 as SNHLY and CDR2 as FYNNEI. CDR3 nucleotide sequence: TGTGCCAGCAGTGAAGCGCTTCAGTTCTTC. It yields the protein CASSEALQFF.

This chain links TRBV4-1 with TRBJ2-5; D is unresolved. The CDR3 loop spans 14 amino acids. Germline-derived CDR1 and CDR2 are MGHRA and YSYEKL. Trimming left V 0 bases short and J 7 bases short, with 12 bases between. The CDR3 sequence: CASSQDSLYGTQYF. In DNA form, the CDR3 reads TGCGCCAGCAGCCAAGATTCCCTCTATGGGACCCAGTACTTC.

The gene calls are TRBV15 and TRBJ2-3, with TRBD2 matching 8 bases. Germline loops: CDR1 LNHNV, CDR2 YYDKDF (reference sequence). This CDR3 region has 19 residues. The V gene end was trimmed by 1 base and the J gene end by 4 bases; junction bases not matched to a gene: 16. Here the CDR3 DNA reads TGTGCCACCAGCAGAGTACGACTCTCGGGGGGGCCCTCCGCAGATACGCAGTATTTT. Translated, it gives CATSRVRLSGGPSADTQYF.

The chain carries TRBV2 and TRBJ2-3; TRBD2 agrees at 11 bases. The V and J ends lost 5 bases and 5 bases, in that order; junction bases with no gene match: 9. Germline V lookup: CDR1 SNHLY, CDR2 FYNNEI. The CDR3 is 16 amino acids. The DNA of the CDR3 is TGTGCCAGCAGTCCTTCCTCTAGCGGGAGGATAGATACGCAGTATTTT. Translating it yields CASSPSSSGRIDTQYF.

The sample holds one count of this clone. The chain links TRBV5-6 to TRBJ2-5; TRBD2 aligns across 7 bases. CDR3 length: 14 amino acids. Germline CDR1 is SGHDT and CDR2 is YYEEEE. J lost 7 bases, V lost 0 bases, and 6 bases had no gene match. The CDR3 protein is CASSLGGGPGTQYF. CDR3 sequence (DNA): TGTGCCAGCAGCTTGGGGGGAGGGCCGGGGACCCAGTACTTC.

This rearrangement joins TRBV7-9 to TRBJ2-7; TRBD1 matches at 9 bases. The CDR3 covers 14 residues. Germline loops: CDR1 SEHNR, CDR2 FQNEAQ (reference sequence). V trimming: 1 base; J trimming: 6 bases; junction bases outside the gene matches: 4. The chain's CDR3 is CASSLGDRVSEQYF. In DNA, the CDR3 is TGTGCCAGCAGCTTAGGGGACAGGGTATCCGAGCAGTACTTC.

The chain joins TRBV6-5 to TRBJ2-7, with TRBD1 matching over 8 bases. The CDR3 contains 15 residues. The V segment lost 6 bases and the J segment 5 bases; nucleotides outside the gene matches: 12. Per germline, CDR1 MNHEY and CDR2 SVGAGI. The CDR3 region has the DNA TGTGCCAGCAGCCAACCCGGGACAGGTCCCAACGAGCAGTACTTC. It is translated as CASSQPGTGPNEQYF.

This sequence joins TRBV7-2 and TRBJ2-2; D possibly matches TRBD1 or TRBD2 (5 bases each). The germline V and J ends were trimmed by 8 bases and 7 bases, with 17 bases remaining between them. From germline, CDR1 is SGHTA and CDR2 FQGNSA. CDR3 length: 14 residues. CDR3 nucleotides: TGTGCCAGCGCAATCTCGGGAAGGGGCGGGGAGCTGTTTTTT. Its protein product is CASAISGRGGELFF.